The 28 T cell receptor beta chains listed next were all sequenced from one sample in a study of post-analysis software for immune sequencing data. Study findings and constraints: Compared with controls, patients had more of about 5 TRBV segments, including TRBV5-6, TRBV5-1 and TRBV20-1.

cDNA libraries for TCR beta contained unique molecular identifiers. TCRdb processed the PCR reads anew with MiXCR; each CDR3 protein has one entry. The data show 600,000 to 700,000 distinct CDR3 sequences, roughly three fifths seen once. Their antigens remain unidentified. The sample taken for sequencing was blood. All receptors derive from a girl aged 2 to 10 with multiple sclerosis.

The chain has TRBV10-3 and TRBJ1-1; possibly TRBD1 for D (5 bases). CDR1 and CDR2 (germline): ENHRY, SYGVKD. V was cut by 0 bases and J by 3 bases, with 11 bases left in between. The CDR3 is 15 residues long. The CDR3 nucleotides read TGTGCCATCAGTGAGTCTGACGGAGGGGACACTGAAGCTTTCTTT. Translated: CAISESDGGDTEAFF.

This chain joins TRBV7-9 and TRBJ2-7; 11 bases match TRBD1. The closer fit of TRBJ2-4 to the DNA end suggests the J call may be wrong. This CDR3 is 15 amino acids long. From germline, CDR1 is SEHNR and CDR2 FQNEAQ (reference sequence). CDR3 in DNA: TGTGCCAGCAGCCCGATGGGACAGGGGGTGGACATTCAGTACTTC. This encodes CASSPMGQGVDIQYF.

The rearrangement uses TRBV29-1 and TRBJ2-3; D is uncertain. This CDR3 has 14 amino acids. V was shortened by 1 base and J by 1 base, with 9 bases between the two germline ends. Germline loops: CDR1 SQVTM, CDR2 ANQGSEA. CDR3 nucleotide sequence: TGCAGCGTTGAAGTAGGTGAGGGCACAGATACGCAGTATTTT. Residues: CSVEVGEGTDTQYF.

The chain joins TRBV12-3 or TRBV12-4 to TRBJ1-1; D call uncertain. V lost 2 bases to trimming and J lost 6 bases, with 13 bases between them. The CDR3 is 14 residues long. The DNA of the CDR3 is TGTGCCAGCAGTTTATCCCTCCTCGGGGCTGAAGCTTTCTTT. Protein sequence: CASSLSLLGAEAFF.

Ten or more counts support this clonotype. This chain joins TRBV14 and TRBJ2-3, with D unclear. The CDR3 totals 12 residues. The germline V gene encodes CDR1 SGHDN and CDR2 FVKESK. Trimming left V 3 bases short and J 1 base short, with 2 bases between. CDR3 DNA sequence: TGTGCCAGCAGCCAGGGCACAGATACGCAGTATTTT. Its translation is CASSQGTDTQYF.

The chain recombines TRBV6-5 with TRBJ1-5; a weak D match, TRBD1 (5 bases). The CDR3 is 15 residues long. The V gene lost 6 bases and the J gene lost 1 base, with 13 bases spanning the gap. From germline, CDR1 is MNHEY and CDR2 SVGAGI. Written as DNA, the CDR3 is TGTGCCAGCAGCCTACAGGCGCCGAGCAATCAGCCCCAGCATTTT. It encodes CASSLQAPSNQPQHF.

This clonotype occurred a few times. The CDR3 is CSEGGETGTQYF. The DNA for the CDR3 is TGCAGCGAGGGAGGGGAGACGGGGACCCAGTACTTC. The rearrangement links TRBV29-1 to TRBJ2-5; 7 bases align to TRBD2. CDR3 length equals 12 residues. Unmatched junction bases numbered 9, after V lost 7 bases and J lost 7 bases. Per germline, CDR1 SQVTM and CDR2 ANQGSEA.

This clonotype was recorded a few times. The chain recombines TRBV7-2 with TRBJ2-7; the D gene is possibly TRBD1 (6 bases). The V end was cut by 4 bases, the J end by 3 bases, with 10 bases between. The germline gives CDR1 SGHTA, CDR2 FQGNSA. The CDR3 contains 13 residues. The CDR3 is CASSSQGIYEQYF. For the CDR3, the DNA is TGTGCCAGCAGCTCCCAGGGGATCTACGAGCAGTACTTC.

CDR3 protein: CASSSGRDYYTDTQYF. CDR3 nucleotides: TGTGCCAGCAGCTCCGGCCGGGACTACTACACAGATACGCAGTATTTT. V usage is TRBV7-9 and J usage is TRBJ2-3; 7 nucleotides agree with TRBD2. V gave up 4 bases and J gave up 2 bases; unmatched junction bases: 9. This CDR3 comprises 16 residues. CDR1 is SEHNR, CDR2 FQNEAQ, per germline (reference sequence).

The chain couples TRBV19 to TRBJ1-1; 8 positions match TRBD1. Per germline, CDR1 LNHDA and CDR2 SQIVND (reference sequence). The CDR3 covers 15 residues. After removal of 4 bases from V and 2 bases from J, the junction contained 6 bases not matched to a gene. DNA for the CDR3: TGTGCCAGTAGTAGAGGACAGGGATTTAACACTGAAGCTTTCTTT. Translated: CASSRGQGFNTEAFF. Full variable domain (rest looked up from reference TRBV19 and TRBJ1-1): DGGITQSPKYLFRKEGQNVTLSCEQNLNHDAMYWYRQDPGQGLRLIYYSQIVNDFQKGDIAEGYSVSREKKESFPLTVTSAQKNPTAFYLCASSRGQGFNTEAFFGQGTRLTVV.

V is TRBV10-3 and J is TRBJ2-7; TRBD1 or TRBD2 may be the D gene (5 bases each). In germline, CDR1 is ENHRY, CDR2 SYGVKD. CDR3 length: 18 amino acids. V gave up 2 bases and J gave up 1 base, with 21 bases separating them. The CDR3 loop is CAISETGRGQAFSYEQYF. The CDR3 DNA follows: TGTGCCATCAGTGAGACGGGACGAGGGCAGGCTTTTTCCTACGAGCAGTACTTC.

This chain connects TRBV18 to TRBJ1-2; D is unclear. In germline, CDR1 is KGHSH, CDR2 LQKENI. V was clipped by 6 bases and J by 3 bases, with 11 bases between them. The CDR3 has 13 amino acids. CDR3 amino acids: CASSTGRDYGYTF. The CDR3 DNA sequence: TGTGCCAGCTCTACCGGGCGGGACTATGGCTACACCTTC.

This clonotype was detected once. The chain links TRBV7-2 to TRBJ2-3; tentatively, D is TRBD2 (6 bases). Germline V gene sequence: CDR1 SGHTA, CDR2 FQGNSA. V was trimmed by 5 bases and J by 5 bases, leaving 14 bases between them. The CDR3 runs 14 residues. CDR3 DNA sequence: TGTGCCAGCAGCCGGGAACTAGCTCGAGATACGCAGTATTTT. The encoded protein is CASSRELARDTQYF.

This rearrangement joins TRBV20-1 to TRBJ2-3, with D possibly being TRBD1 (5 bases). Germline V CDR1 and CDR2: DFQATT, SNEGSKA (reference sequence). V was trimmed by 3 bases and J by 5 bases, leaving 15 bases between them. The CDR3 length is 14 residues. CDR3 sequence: CSASSQGRKDTQYF. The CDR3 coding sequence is TGCAGTGCTAGTAGTCAGGGTCGGAAAGATACGCAGTATTTT.

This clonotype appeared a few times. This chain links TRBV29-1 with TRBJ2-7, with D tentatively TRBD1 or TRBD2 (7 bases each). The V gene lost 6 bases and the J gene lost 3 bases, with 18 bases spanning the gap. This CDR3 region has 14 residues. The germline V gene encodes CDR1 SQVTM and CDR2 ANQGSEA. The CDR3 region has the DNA TGCAGCGTAGGATATGACAGGGAGGGCTACGAGCAGTACTTC. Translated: CSVGYDREGYEQYF.

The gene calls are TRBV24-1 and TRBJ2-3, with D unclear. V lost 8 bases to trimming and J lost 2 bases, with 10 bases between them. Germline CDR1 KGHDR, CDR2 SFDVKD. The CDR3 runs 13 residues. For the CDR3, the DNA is TGTGCCACCAACGGGCCATACACAGATACGCAGTATTTT. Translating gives CATNGPYTDTQYF.

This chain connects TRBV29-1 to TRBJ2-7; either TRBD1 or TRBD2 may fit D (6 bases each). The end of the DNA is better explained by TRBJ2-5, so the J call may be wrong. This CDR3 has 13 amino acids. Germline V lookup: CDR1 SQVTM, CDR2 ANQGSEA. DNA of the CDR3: TGCAGCGCGGGCCGGGGGCTTCAAGAGACCCAGTACTTC. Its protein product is CSAGRGLQETQYF.

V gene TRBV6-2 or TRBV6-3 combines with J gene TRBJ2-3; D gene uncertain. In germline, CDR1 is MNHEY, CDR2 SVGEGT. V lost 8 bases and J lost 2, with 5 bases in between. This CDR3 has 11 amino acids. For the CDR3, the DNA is TGTGCCAGCGGGGTCACAGATACGCAGTATTTT. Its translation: CASGVTDTQYF.

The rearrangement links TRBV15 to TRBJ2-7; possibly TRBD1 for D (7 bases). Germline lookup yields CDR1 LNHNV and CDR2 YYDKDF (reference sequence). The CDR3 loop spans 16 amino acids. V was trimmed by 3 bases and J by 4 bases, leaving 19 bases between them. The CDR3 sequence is CATSRGGDQGDYEQYF. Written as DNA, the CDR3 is TGTGCCACCAGCAGGGGGGGAGATCAGGGGGATTACGAGCAGTACTTC.

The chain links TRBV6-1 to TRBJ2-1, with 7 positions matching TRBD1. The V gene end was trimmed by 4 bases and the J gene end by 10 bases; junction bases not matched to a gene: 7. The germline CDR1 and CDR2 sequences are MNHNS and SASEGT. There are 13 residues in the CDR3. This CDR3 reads CASSVQGTGEQFF. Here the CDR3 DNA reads TGTGCCAGCAGTGTACAGGGGACCGGGGAGCAGTTCTTC.

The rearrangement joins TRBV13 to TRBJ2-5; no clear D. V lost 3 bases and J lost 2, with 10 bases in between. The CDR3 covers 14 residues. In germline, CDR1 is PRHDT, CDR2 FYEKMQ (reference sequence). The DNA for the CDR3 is TGTGCCAGCAGCTTGTTCGTGAAACAAGAGACCCAGTACTTC. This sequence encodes CASSLFVKQETQYF.

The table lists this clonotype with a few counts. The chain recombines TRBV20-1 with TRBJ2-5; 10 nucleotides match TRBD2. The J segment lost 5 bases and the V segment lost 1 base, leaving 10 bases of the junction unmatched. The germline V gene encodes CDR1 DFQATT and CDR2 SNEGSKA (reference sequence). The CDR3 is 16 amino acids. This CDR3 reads CSARVTKREGKETQYF. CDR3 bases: TGCAGTGCTAGAGTGACTAAGCGGGAGGGAAAGGAGACCCAGTACTTC.

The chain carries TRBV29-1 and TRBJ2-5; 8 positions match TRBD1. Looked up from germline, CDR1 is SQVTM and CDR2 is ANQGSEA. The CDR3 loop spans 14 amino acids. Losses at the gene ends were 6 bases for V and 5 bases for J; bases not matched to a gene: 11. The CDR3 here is CSVLPTGDLETQYF. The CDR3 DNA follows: TGCAGCGTGCTCCCGACAGGGGATTTGGAGACCCAGTACTTC.

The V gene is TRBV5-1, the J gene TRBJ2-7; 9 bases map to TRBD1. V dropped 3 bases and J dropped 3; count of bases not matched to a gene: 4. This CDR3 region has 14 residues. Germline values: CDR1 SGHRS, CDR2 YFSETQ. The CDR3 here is CASSWGTGYYEQYF. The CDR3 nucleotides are TGCGCCAGCAGCTGGGGGACAGGGTACTACGAGCAGTACTTC.

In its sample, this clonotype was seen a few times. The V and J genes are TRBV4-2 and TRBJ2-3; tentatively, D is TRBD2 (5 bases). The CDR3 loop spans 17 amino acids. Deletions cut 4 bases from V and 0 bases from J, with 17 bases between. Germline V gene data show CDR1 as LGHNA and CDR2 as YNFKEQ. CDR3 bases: TGTGCCAGCAGCCCTTGGACTCCACTGACTAGCACAGATACGCAGTATTTT. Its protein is CASSPWTPLTSTDTQYF.

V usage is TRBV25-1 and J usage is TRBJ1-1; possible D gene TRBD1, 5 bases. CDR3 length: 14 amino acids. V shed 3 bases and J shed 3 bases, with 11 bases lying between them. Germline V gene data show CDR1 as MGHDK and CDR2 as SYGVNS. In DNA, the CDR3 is TGTGCCAGCAGTGACGGGGGGGTGGACACTGAAGCTTTCTTT. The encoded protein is CASSDGGVDTEAFF.

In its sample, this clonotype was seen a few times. The CDR3 reads CASSLAGGGEQFF. Written as DNA, the CDR3 is TGTGCCAGCAGTTTAGCGGGAGGGGGTGAGCAGTTCTTC. The chain is built from TRBV12-3 or TRBV12-4 and TRBJ2-1; D perhaps matches TRBD2 (7 bases). The CDR3 runs to 13 residues. V was trimmed by 0 bases and J by 9 bases, leaving 9 bases between them.

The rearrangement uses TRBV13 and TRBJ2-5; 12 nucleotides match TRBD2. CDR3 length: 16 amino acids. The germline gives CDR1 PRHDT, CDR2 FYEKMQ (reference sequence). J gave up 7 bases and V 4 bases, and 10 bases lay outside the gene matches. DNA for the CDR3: TGTGCCAGCAGCTCCAGGACTAGCGGGGCCCCCCGGACCCAGTACTTC. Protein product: CASSSRTSGAPRTQYF. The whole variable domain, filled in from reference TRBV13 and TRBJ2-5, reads AAGVIQSPRHLIKEKRETATLKCYPIPRHDTVYWYQQGPGQDPQFLISFYEKMQSDKGSIPDRFSAQQFSDYHSELNMSSLELGDSALYFCASSSRTSGAPRTQYFGPGTRLLVL.